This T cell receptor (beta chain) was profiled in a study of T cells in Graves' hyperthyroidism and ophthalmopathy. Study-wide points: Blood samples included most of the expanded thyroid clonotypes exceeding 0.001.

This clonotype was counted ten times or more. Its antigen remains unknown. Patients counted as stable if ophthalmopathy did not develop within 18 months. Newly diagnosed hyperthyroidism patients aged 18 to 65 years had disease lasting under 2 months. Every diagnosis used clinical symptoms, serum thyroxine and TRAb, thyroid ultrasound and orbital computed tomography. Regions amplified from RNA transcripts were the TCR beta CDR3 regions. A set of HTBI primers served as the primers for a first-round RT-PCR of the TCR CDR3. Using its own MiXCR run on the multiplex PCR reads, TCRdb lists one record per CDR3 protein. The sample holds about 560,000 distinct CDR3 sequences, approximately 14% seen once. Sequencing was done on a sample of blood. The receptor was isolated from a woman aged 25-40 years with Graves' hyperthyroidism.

The DNA for the CDR3 is TGCGCCAGCAGCCCCGGGGCCTCAACGGACCCAGGGAACACCGGGGAGCTGTTTTTT. Its translation is CASSPGASTDPGNTGELFF. This rearrangement joins TRBV5-1 to TRBJ2-2, with D perhaps being TRBD1 or TRBD2 (5 bases each). Germline V CDR1 and CDR2: SGHRS, YFSETQ. V gave up 4 bases and J gave up 1 base, with 23 bases separating them. This CDR3 has 19 amino acids. The full variable domain, rest sourced from reference TRBV5-1 and TRBJ2-2, is KAGVTQTPRYLIKTRGQQVTLSCSPISGHRSVSWYQQTPGQGLQFLFEYFSETQRNKGNFPGRFSGRQFSNSRSEMNVSTLELGDSALYLCASSPGASTDPGNTGELFFGEGSRLTVL.